These 32 T cell receptor beta chains were sequenced from one sample in a study of CD8 T cells in Susac syndrome. RNA totalling about 0.5 to 1 ug underwent reverse transcription with random hexamers. In TCRdb, the immunoSEQ multiplex PCR reads were re-called with MiXCR into one record per CDR3 protein. This table has 100,000 or so distinct CDR3 sequences, roughly 91% appearing once. Sequenced sample: CD4+ T cells from PBMCs. These receptors were obtained from a human donor in good health.

The chain carries TRBV3-1 and TRBJ1-1, with D perhaps TRBD1 (5 bases). With 8 bases removed from V and 1 base from J, the gap between germline ends came to 8 bases. The CDR3 is made up of 12 amino acids. Looked up from germline, CDR1 is LGHDT and CDR2 is YNNKEL (reference sequence). The CDR3: CASRGGNTEAFF. The CDR3 nucleotides are TGTGCCAGCCGGGGGGGGAACACTGAAGCTTTCTTT.

V is TRBV7-9 and J is TRBJ1-2, with TRBD1 as a possible D gene (6 bases). The V gene lost 8 bases and the J gene lost 4 bases, with 23 bases spanning the gap. The CDR3 has 16 residues. CDR1 is SEHNR and CDR2 is FQNEAQ in the germline V gene (reference sequence). CDR3 region: CASSSLGRTEFYGYTF. As DNA, the CDR3 is TGTGCCAGCTCCTCTTTAGGCCGGACAGAGTTCTATGGCTACACCTTC.

This chain uses TRBV5-1 with TRBJ2-2; unclear D gene. This CDR3 has 15 amino acids. Germline CDR1 is SGHRS and CDR2 is YFSETQ. Between the trimmed V and J ends, which lost 0 bases and 0 bases, there was a span of 6 bases. The CDR3 DNA sequence: TGCGCCAGCAGCTTGGACCAGGCGAACACCGGGGAGCTGTTTTTT. As protein: CASSLDQANTGELFF.

The rearrangement uses TRBV5-1 and TRBJ1-4, with D unresolved. CDR1 SGHRS and CDR2 YFSETQ come from the germline V gene. Between the trimmed V and J ends, which lost 0 bases and 7 bases, there was a span of 13 bases. CDR3 length: 15 residues. The CDR3 loop reads CASSLGNGKSEKLFF. In nucleotides, the CDR3 is TGCGCCAGCAGCTTGGGAAACGGGAAAAGTGAAAAACTGTTTTTT.

About this clonotype itself: This clone may be a read error of a much larger clone one base away. V gene TRBV13 combines with J gene TRBJ1-1; D ambiguous. V lost 3 bases, J lost 1 base, and 3 bases lay in between. This CDR3 is 12 amino acids long. Germline CDR1 and CDR2: PRHDT and FYEKMQ (reference sequence). CDR3 sequence (DNA): TGTGCCAGCAGCTTGAGGAACACTGAAGCTTTCTTT. This gives the protein CASSLRNTEAFF.

J is TRBJ2-3 and V is TRBV9; no reliable D call. Trimming removed 3 bases at V and 2 bases at J, with 1 base between. Germline V gene lookup returns CDR1 SGDLS and CDR2 YYNGEE. The CDR3 totals 11 residues. The chain's CDR3 is CASSATDTQYF. The CDR3 DNA reads as TGTGCCAGCAGCGCCACAGATACGCAGTATTTT.

This chain links TRBV27 with TRBJ2-7; 10 nucleotides line up with TRBD2. Trimming removed 5 bases from V and 6 bases from J; junction bases left unmatched: 7. The length of the CDR3 is 14 residues. Germline V gives CDR1 MNHEY, CDR2 SMNVEV (reference sequence). CDR3 residues: CASSPLAGVREQYF. The CDR3 DNA sequence: TGTGCCAGCAGTCCGCTAGCGGGAGTGCGCGAGCAGTACTTC.

The V gene is TRBV25-1, the J gene TRBJ2-2, with a possible D match to TRBD2 (5 bases). The ends were cut back, 3 bases at V and 0 bases at J, with 8 bases in the middle. CDR1 is MGHDK, CDR2 SYGVNS, per germline. There are 15 residues in the CDR3. This chain's CDR3 is CASSDAGTNTGELFF. CDR3 sequence (DNA): TGTGCCAGCAGTGATGCCGGGACGAACACCGGGGAGCTGTTTTTT.

This chain uses TRBV5-5 with TRBJ2-2, with D unresolved. Trimming pared 6 bases from V and 4 bases from J, leaving 13 bases between. This CDR3 has 14 amino acids. CDR1 is SGHKS, CDR2 YYEKEE, per germline (reference sequence). This CDR3 reads CASTRRFSTGELFF. Here the CDR3 DNA reads TGTGCCAGCACACGGCGATTTAGCACCGGGGAGCTGTTTTTT.

For the CDR3, the DNA is TGCAGTGCTTCTCGGATGAACACTGAAGCTTTCTTT. Its protein product is CSASRMNTEAFF. The genes are TRBV20-1 and TRBJ1-1; D gene ambiguous. The V gene's germline CDR1 is DFQATT and CDR2 SNEGSKA (reference sequence). This CDR3 contains 12 residues. The V and J ends lost 5 bases and 0 bases respectively, with 7 bases between them.

The rearrangement links TRBV29-1 to TRBJ2-7; D is unresolved. The CDR3 is 12 residues long. Germline assignment: CDR1 SQVTM and CDR2 ANQGSEA. V lost 4 bases to trimming and J lost 2 bases, with 9 bases between them. Written as DNA, the CDR3 is TGCAGCGTTGGGAGCAGGACCTACGAGCAGTACTTC. Amino acids: CSVGSRTYEQYF.

The V and J genes are TRBV6-2 or TRBV6-3 and TRBJ1-1; D unclear. CDR1 is MNHEY, CDR2 SVGEGT, per germline. This CDR3 spans 13 amino acids. The V end was cut by 4 bases, the J end by 3 bases, with 9 bases between. CDR3 sequence: CASSSGPYTEAFF. As DNA, the CDR3 is TGTGCCAGCAGTTCTGGGCCGTACACTGAAGCTTTCTTT.

The chain has TRBV14 and TRBJ2-2; maybe TRBD1 (7 bases). Per the germline V gene, CDR1 is SGHDN and CDR2 is FVKESK. The CDR3 runs to 18 residues. Trimming left V 1 base short and J 6 bases short, with 21 bases between. CDR3 sequence (DNA): TGTGCCAGCAGCCAAGGTGGAGGGGGCCTCAGGTTCGCCGGGGAGCTGTTTTTT. Translated, it gives CASSQGGGGLRFAGELFF.

The chain has TRBV19 and TRBJ2-7; no clear D. The CDR3 covers 10 residues. Germline V gives CDR1 LNHDA, CDR2 SQIVND (reference sequence). V dropped 8 bases and J dropped 2 bases, with 4 bases sitting between them. This CDR3 is CASGTYEQYF. CDR3 nucleotide sequence: TGTGCCAGTGGGACCTACGAGCAGTACTTC.

The V and J genes are TRBV7-9 and TRBJ1-4; D is ambiguous. The V end lost 1 base, the J end lost 7 bases, and 10 bases lay between the germline ends. Germline loops: CDR1 SEHNR, CDR2 FQNEAQ (reference sequence). This CDR3 is 14 amino acids long. CDR3 loop: CASSLEPSREKLFF. CDR3 nucleotides: TGTGCCAGCAGCTTAGAACCATCCCGTGAAAAACTGTTTTTT.

This chain joins TRBV7-3 and TRBJ2-7, with a tentative D call TRBD1 (5 bases). V was trimmed by 5 bases and J by 1 base, leaving 12 bases between them. The CDR3 has 14 residues. CDR1 and CDR2 from the germline V gene are SGHTA and FQGTGA. The CDR3 region is CASSPKAGSYEQYF. The CDR3 coding sequence is TGTGCCAGCAGCCCCAAGGCAGGGTCCTACGAGCAGTACTTC.

J is TRBJ1-1 and V is TRBV27, with D possibly being TRBD1 (6 bases). CDR1 and CDR2 from the germline V gene are MNHEY and SMNVEV (reference sequence). The CDR3 runs to 14 residues. The germline V and J ends were trimmed by 5 bases and 7 bases, with 17 bases remaining between them. This chain's CDR3 is CASSGGGLRGEAFF. The CDR3 region has the DNA TGTGCCAGCAGTGGGGGGGGGCTAAGAGGTGAAGCTTTCTTT.

The chain couples TRBV7-2 to TRBJ2-2; possibly TRBD2 for D (7 bases). The germline gives CDR1 SGHTA, CDR2 FQGNSA. The CDR3 is made up of 18 amino acids. V lost 11 bases to trimming and J lost 1 base, with 26 bases between them. CDR3 amino acids: CADRGGGTNQGNTGELFF. The CDR3 bases are TGTGCCGACCGAGGGGGAGGGACCAATCAAGGGAACACCGGGGAGCTGTTTTTT.

This clonotype was seen only once. The chain links TRBV29-1 to TRBJ2-7; TRBD2 agrees at 8 bases. J lost 5 bases, V lost 4 bases, and 19 bases had no gene match. The CDR3 totals 17 residues. Germline CDR1 is SQVTM and CDR2 is ANQGSEA. The CDR3 DNA reads TGCAGCGTTGCATATTCGGGGACTAGAGGTTTGCGCAACGAGCAGTACTTC. This gives the protein CSVAYSGTRGLRNEQYF.

The J gene is TRBJ1-1, the V gene TRBV4-3; 7 bases agree with TRBD1. The germline V gene encodes CDR1 LGHNA and CDR2 YSLEER. With V trimmed by 6 bases and J by 1 base, 5 bases remained unmatched. The CDR3 has 14 amino acids. CDR3: CASRPGTENTEAFF. CDR3 nucleotides: TGCGCCAGCAGGCCCGGGACAGAGAACACTGAAGCTTTCTTT.

V usage is TRBV4-2 and J usage is TRBJ1-3; weak D call: TRBD1 (5 bases). The V end was cut by 4 bases, the J end by 4 bases, with 11 bases between. From germline, CDR1 is LGHNA and CDR2 YNFKEQ. The length of the CDR3 is 14 residues. The CDR3 loop reads CASSRGTTGNTIYF. CDR3 sequence (DNA): TGTGCCAGCAGCCGCGGGACGACCGGAAACACCATATATTTT.

This sequence joins TRBV29-1 and TRBJ1-1; TRBD1 matches 8 bases. The ends lost 7 bases at V and 11 bases at J; junction bases unmatched: 15. CDR1 is SQVTM, CDR2 ANQGSEA, per germline. The CDR3 totals 13 residues. In nucleotides, the CDR3 is TGCAGCGCGGTGGGACAGGAGGTGATGGGGGCTTTCTTT. It encodes CSAVGQEVMGAFF. The variable domain in full, with the rest retrieved from reference TRBV29-1 and TRBJ1-1, is SAVISQKPSRDICQRGTSLTIQCQVDSQVTMMFWYRQQPGQSLTLIATANQGSEATYESGFVIDKFPISRPNLTFSTLTVSNMSPEDSSIYLCSAVGQEVMGAFFGQGTRLTVV.

In this sample, this clonotype turned up once. The V call is TRBV20-1, the J call TRBJ2-3; 11 bases are shared with TRBD2. Germline CDR1 and CDR2: DFQATT and SNEGSKA (reference sequence). CDR3 length: 15 amino acids. Trimming at V came to 0 bases and at J to 10 bases, leaving 9 bases not matched to a gene. This CDR3 reads CSARDLRVAGGPQYF. The CDR3 DNA follows: TGCAGTGCTAGAGATCTCAGGGTAGCGGGAGGGCCGCAGTATTTT.

This chain links TRBV7-2 with TRBJ1-5; weak D call: TRBD1 (5 bases). The CDR3 length is 16 residues. Germline V gene lookup returns CDR1 SGHTA and CDR2 FQGNSA. Trimming took 4 bases from V and 3 from J, leaving 16 bases between them. The CDR3 DNA reads as TGTGCCAGCAGCTCCCGAGTGGGGGGGGTCAATCAGCCCCAGCATTTT. This gives the protein CASSSRVGGVNQPQHF.

This clonotype was found a few times. The chain employs TRBV6-2 or TRBV6-3 and TRBJ2-5; unclear D gene. Trimming shortened V by 5 bases and J by 2 bases, and 6 bases separated the two germline ends. Germline V gives CDR1 MNHEY, CDR2 SVGEGT. The CDR3 has 12 amino acids. CDR3 DNA sequence: TGTGCCAGCAGTCCCCCTCAAGAGACCCAGTACTTC. It is translated as CASSPPQETQYF.

There are a few counts of this clonotype. The chain carries TRBV5-1 and TRBJ2-7, with 8 bases identical to TRBD1. Germline values: CDR1 SGHRS, CDR2 YFSETQ. The CDR3 runs 16 residues. The ends lost 0 bases at V and 0 bases at J; junction bases unmatched: 5. The CDR3 loop is CASSLGTGGISYEQYF. The CDR3 nucleotides read TGCGCCAGCAGCTTGGGTACAGGGGGGATCTCCTACGAGCAGTACTTC.

The chain has TRBV12-3 or TRBV12-4 and TRBJ2-7; 10 bases map to TRBD1. This CDR3 is 14 amino acids long. V trimming: 4 bases; J trimming: 3 bases; junction bases outside the gene matches: 3. DNA of the CDR3: TGTGCCAGCAGTTCCGGGACAGGGGTCTACGAGCAGTACTTC. Amino acid sequence: CASSSGTGVYEQYF.

This chain uses TRBV21-1 with TRBJ2-3; TRBD2, the table's D call, lacks a check against the DNA. TRBV21-1 is a listed pseudogene. The CDR3 runs 15 residues. CDR3 sequence reads: CASSKAPSSGDTQYF. As DNA, the CDR3 is TGTGCCAGCAGCAAAGCCCCTAGTTCCGGAGATACGCAGTATTTT.

Here the CDR3 DNA reads TGTGCCAGCCAGGTCGGAGGTCCCGGGGAGCTGTTTTTT. Amino acid sequence: CASQVGGPGELFF. The V call is TRBV7-2, the J call TRBJ2-2; a possible D gene is TRBD2 (5 bases). This CDR3 region has 13 residues. V lost 8 bases to trimming and J lost 6 bases, with 13 bases between them. CDR1 SGHTA and CDR2 FQGNSA come from the germline V gene.

The gene calls are TRBV6-5 and TRBJ1-3; TRBD1 might be the D (5 bases). With 8 bases removed from V and 2 bases from J, the gap between germline ends came to 13 bases. Germline-derived CDR1 and CDR2 are MNHEY and SVGAGI. This CDR3 spans 14 amino acids. CDR3 coding DNA: TGTGCCAGCCTCCCTGGGGGGGCTGGAAACACCATATATTTT. Its translation is CASLPGGAGNTIYF.

The chain links TRBV4-3 to TRBJ1-1; D remains ambiguous. Germline V gene lookup returns CDR1 LGHNA and CDR2 YSLEER. The CDR3 covers 13 residues. Deletions cut 2 bases from V and 6 bases from J, with 10 bases between. CDR3 in amino acids: CASSQRATAEAFF. The CDR3 nucleotides read TGCGCCAGCAGCCAACGAGCCACAGCTGAAGCTTTCTTT.

This clonotype came up once. The chain employs TRBV7-8 and TRBJ2-2; tentatively, D is TRBD1 (6 bases). The CDR3 is 15 amino acids. Trimming stripped 5 bases from V and 6 bases from J, with 16 bases between. CDR1 is SGHVS, CDR2 FQNEAQ, per germline. In nucleotides, the CDR3 is TGTGCCAGCAGCCCGCGGCCCACAGGGTCCGGGGAGCTGTTTTTT. Translated: CASSPRPTGSGELFF.